The rows below give T cell receptor beta chains drawn from one sample of a study of PD-L1 blockade in urothelial cancer. Using immunoSEQ multiplex PCR, the repertoire was profiled, and TCRdb retains in-frame clones only, with some absent. This table has about 120,000 clones, around 88% appearing once. The sequencing here drew on PBMCs, taken around atezolizumab (anti-PD-L1) treatment. The receptors originated from a man over 45 with urothelial cancer. CDR3s include the opening cysteine and the closing phenylalanine or tryptophan. A D gene is named only where the DNA matches it firmly. The size of a clone is reported for some rows only, either as once, few or many, or as a class for expanded clones.

v_call,j_call,clone_size,d_call,cdr3_nt,cdr3_aa
TRBV28,TRBJ1-4,-,TRBD1,TGTGCCAGCAGTTTAAGGGGGCCGCCGATCGCTAATGAAAAACTGTTTTTT,CASSLRGPPIANEKLFF
TRBV19,TRBJ2-7,-,-,TGTGCCAGTAGTATCCTCCACAGGGTAGTCAACGAGCAGTACTTC,CASSILHRVVNEQYF
TRBV2,TRBJ2-7,-,TRBD2,TGTGCCAGCGGCCGGGGGGGGCTCGACGAGCAGTACTTC,CASGRGGLDEQYF
TRBV4-1,TRBJ2-2,-,TRBD2,TGCGCCAGCAGCCCGAGTACTCGACTAGCGGGAGGCGCGAACACCGGGGAGCTGTTTTTT,CASSPSTRLAGGANTGELFF
TRBV2,TRBJ2-7,-,-,TGTGCCAGCTCCCGGGACTCCGTAGGGGAGCAGTACTTC,CASSRDSVGEQYF
TRBV10-3,TRBJ2-5,-,-,TGTGCCATCAGTGAAAAAGGACACGGGGAGACCCAGTACTTC,CAISEKGHGETQYF
TRBV7-7,TRBJ2-2,-,-,TGTGCTAGCAGCTCTCAGGCCGGGGAGCTGTTTTTT,CASSSQAGELFF
TRBV11-1,TRBJ1-1,few,TRBD1,TGTGCCAGCAGCTTAGCGCACGTCGGCAGGGGGAGCACTGAAGCTTTCTTT,CASSLAHVGRGSTEAFF
TRBV28,TRBJ2-7,-,-,TGTGCCAGCAGTTTTGCCAGGGGTGACTACGAGCAGTACTTC,CASSFARGDYEQYF
TRBV15,TRBJ2-5,-,TRBD2,TGTGCCACCAGCTCCTGGACTAGCGGGAGTAAGGAGACCCAGTACTTC,CATSSWTSGSKETQYF
TRBV18,TRBJ2-5,once,-,TGTGCCAGCTCACCACCGGTTTCACAGCAAGAGACCCAGTACTTC,CASSPPVSQQETQYF
TRBV5-8,TRBJ1-5,-,-,TGTGCCAGCAGCTTTTATTCCGGTGGGGCAAGCAATCAGCCCCAGCATTTT,CASSFYSGGASNQPQHF
TRBV9,TRBJ1-1,few,-,TGTGCCAGCAGCTTAGCGGCCCAGGGCGAAGCTTTCTTT,CASSLAAQGEAFF
TRBV2,TRBJ1-5,-,TRBD1,TGTGCCAGCAGGGGACAGGGAAGTCAGCCCCAGCATTTT,CASRGQGSQPQHF
TRBV11-2,TRBJ2-3,-,-,TGTGCCAGCAGCTTTAGCGGAACTAGCACAGATACGCAGTATTTT,CASSFSGTSTDTQYF
TRBV9,TRBJ2-7,-,TRBD2,TGTGCCAGCAGTCCGGGAGGGCACGAGCAGTACTTC,CASSPGGHEQYF
TRBV6-6,TRBJ1-1,-,-,TGTGCCAGCAGTGCCGGAGAGGGGAACACTGAAGCTTTCTTT,CASSAGEGNTEAFF
TRBV7-9,TRBJ1-4,once,TRBD1,TGTGCCAGCAGCTTCTCAGGGGGCGTCCATGAAAAACTGTTTTTT,CASSFSGGVHEKLFF
TRBV5-4,TRBJ2-2,once,-,TGTGCCAGCAGTTCGCTGGGGGGGGCGGGGAACACCGGGGAGCTGTTTTTT,CASSSLGGAGNTGELFF
TRBV28,TRBJ1-5,-,TRBD1,TGTGCCAGCAGCCTCCCAGGGGGCGGGCCAAGGCCCCAGCATTTT,CASSLPGGGPRPQHF
TRBV7-9,TRBJ1-2,-,-,TGTGCCAGCAGCTTAAAGGGCAGGGGCTATGGCTACACCTTC,CASSLKGRGYGYTF
TRBV7-9,TRBJ1-4,-,-,TGTGCCAGCAGCGACCGGGACAATCTAGGGGAAAAACTGTTTTTT,CASSDRDNLGEKLFF
TRBV14,TRBJ2-4,-,-,TGTGCCAGCAGCCAAGTGCAGGGGGCCAAAAACATTCAGTACTTC,CASSQVQGAKNIQYF
TRBV5-1,TRBJ2-5,-,TRBD1,TGCGCCAGCAGCTTAGGGACAGGCTTCCAAGAGACCCAGTACTTC,CASSLGTGFQETQYF
TRBV2,TRBJ1-2,-,-,TGTGCCAGCAGTTGGGGGGGGCACTATGGCTACACCTTC,CASSWGGHYGYTF
TRBV7-8,TRBJ2-3,-,-,TGTGCCAGCAGCCCTGGTAGGGCGGACTTAGGGGATACGCAGTATTTT,CASSPGRADLGDTQYF
TRBV5-4,TRBJ2-1,-,TRBD2,TGTGCCAGCAGCGCCCCTAGCGGGAGGGCTTACAATGAGCAGTTCTTC,CASSAPSGRAYNEQFF
TRBV6-5,TRBJ1-2,once,TRBD1,TGTGCCAGCAGTACAGGGGCGACGGACTATGGCTACACCTTC,CASSTGATDYGYTF
TRBV5-1,TRBJ1-2,few,-,TGCGCCAGCCGAGGTAGCCAAGGGAGGGGATTGGACTATGGCTACACCTTC,CASRGSQGRGLDYGYTF
TRBV20-1,TRBJ1-1,-,-,TGCAGTGCTAGAGAAGACAGGTCTTTTTTCTTT,CSAREDRSFFF
TRBV4-1,TRBJ2-7,once,-,TGCGCCAGCAGCCAAGAGAGCGGGCGCTACGAGCAGTACTTC,CASSQESGRYEQYF
TRBV28,TRBJ1-1,-,-,TGTGCCAGCAGTAAAGTCGGGATCCCGAACACTGAAGCTTTCTTT,CASSKVGIPNTEAFF
TRBV21-1,TRBJ2-1,-,-,TGTGCCAGCAGCCCGAATAGTAACAATGAGCAGTTCTTC,CASSPNSNNEQFF
TRBV30,TRBJ1-2,-,TRBD1,TGTGCCTGGAGGAACAGGGGCTCGGGTGGCTACACCTTC,CAWRNRGSGGYTF
TRBV19,TRBJ1-3,once,-,TGTGCCAGTACTTCAGGGGCGGCTGGAAACACCATATATTTT,CASTSGAAGNTIYF
TRBV7-9,TRBJ1-1,-,-,TGTGCCAGCAGCCCCTTTACTGAGAACACTGAAGCTTTCTTT,CASSPFTENTEAFF
TRBV6-1,TRBJ2-3,-,TRBD1,TGTGCCAGCAGAAGGGACAGTTATACGCAGTATTTT,CASRRDSYTQYF
TRBV7-2,TRBJ2-3,-,-,TGTGCCAGCAGCCCCGCCCGGGGAGATACGCAGTATTTT,CASSPARGDTQYF
TRBV28,TRBJ1-6,-,-,TGTGCCAGCCGGGACACCAATTCACCCCTCCACTTT,CASRDTNSPLHF
TRBV27,TRBJ1-2,-,TRBD1,TGTGCCAGCAGTAAATCGACAGGGATGGGCTACACCTTC,CASSKSTGMGYTF